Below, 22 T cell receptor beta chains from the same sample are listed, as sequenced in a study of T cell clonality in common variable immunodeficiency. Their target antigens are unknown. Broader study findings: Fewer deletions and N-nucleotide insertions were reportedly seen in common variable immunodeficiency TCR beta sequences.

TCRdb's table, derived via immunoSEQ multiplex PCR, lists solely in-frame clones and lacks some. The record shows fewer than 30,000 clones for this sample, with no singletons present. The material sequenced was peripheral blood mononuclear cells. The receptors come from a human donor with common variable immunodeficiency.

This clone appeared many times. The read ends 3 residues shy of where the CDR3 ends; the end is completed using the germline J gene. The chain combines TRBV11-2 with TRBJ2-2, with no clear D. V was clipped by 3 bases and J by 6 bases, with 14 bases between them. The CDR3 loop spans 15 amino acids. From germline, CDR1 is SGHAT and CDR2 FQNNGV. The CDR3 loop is CASSFQDFLAGELFF. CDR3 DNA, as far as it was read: TGTGCCAGCAGCTTTCAAGACTTCTTGGCCGGGGAG.

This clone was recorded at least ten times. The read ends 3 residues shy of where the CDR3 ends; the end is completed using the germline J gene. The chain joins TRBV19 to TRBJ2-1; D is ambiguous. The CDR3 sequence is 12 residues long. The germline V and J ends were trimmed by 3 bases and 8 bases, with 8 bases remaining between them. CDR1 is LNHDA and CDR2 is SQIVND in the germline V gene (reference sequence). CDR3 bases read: TGTGCCAGTAGTATCGACTGGGATGAG. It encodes CASSIDWDE. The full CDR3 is CASSIDWDEQFF.

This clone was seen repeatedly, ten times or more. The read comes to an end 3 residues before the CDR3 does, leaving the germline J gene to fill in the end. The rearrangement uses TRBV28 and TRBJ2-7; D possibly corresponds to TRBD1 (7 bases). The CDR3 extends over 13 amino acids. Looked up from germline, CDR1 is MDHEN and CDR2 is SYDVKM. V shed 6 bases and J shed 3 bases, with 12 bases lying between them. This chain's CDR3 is CASRRGTDYEQYF. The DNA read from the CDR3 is TGTGCCAGCAGACGCGGGACAGACTACGAG.

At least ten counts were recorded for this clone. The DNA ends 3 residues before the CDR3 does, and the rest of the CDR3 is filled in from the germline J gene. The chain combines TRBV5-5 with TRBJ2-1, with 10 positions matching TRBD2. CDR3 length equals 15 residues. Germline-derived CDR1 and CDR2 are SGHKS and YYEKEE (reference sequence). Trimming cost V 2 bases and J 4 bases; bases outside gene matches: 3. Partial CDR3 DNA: TGTGCCAGCAGCTTTGGACTAGCGGAATACAATGAG. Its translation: CASSFGLAEYNE. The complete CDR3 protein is CASSFGLAEYNEQFF.

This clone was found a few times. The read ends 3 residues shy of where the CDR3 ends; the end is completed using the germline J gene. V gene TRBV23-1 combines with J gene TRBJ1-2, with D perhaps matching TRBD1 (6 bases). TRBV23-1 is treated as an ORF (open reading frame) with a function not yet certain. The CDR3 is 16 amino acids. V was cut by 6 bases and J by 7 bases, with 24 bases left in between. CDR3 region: CASSRKVTGSMGGYTF. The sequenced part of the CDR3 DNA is TGCGCCAGCAGCCGCAAAGTCACAGGGTCGATGGGTGGC.

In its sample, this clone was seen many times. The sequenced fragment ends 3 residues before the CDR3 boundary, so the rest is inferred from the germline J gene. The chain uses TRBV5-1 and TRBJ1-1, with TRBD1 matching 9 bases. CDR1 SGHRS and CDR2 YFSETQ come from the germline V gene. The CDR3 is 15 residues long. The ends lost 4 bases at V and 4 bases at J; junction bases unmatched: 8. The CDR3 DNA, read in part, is TGCGCCAGCAGCCCAGGGACAGGGTGGGGCACTGAA. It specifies CASSPGTGWGTE. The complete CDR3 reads CASSPGTGWGTEAFF.

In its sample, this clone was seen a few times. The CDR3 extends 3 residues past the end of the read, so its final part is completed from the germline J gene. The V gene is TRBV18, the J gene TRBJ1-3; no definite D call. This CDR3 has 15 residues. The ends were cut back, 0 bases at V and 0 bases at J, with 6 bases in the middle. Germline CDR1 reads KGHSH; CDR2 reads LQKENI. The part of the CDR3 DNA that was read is TGTGCCAGCTCACCACCATACAGCTCTGGAAACACC. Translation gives CASSPPYSSGNT. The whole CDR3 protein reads CASSPPYSSGNTIYF.

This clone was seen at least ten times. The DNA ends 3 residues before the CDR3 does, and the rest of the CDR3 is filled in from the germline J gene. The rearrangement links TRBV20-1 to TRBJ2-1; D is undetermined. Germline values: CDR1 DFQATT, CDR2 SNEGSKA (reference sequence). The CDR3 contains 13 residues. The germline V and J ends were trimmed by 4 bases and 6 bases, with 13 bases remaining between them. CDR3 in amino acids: CSAIRDRSNEQFF. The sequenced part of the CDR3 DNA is TGCAGTGCTATAAGAGATAGAAGCAATGAG.

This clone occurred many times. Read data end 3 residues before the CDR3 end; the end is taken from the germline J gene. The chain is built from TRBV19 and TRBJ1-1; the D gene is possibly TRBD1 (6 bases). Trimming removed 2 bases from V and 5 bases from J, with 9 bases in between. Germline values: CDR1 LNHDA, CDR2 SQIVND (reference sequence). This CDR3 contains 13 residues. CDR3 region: CASSIQGWTEAFF. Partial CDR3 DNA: TGTGCCAGTAGTATACAGGGGTGGACTGAA.

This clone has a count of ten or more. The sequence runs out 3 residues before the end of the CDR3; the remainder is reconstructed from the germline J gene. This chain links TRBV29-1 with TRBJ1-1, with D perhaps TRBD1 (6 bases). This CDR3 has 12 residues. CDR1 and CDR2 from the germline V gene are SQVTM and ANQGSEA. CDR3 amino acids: CSVGGGAEEAFF. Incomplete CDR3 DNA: TGCAGCGTTGGCGGGGGGGCGGAGGAA.

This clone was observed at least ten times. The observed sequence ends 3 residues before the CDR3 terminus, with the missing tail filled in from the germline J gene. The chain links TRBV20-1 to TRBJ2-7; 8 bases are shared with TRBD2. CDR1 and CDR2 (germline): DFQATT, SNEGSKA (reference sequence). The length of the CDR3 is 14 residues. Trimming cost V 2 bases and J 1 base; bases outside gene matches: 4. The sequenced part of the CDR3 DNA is TGCAGTGCTAGAAGCGGGAGCGGGTCCTACGAG. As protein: CSARSGSGSYE. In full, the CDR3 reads CSARSGSGSYEQYF.

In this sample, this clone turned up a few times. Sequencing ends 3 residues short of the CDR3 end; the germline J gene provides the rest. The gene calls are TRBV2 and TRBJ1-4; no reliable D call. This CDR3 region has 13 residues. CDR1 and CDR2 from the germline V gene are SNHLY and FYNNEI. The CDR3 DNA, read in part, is TGTGCCAGCAGTGCACAACATCTCCCGAAA. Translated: CASSAQHLPK. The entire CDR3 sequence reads CASSAQHLPKLFF.

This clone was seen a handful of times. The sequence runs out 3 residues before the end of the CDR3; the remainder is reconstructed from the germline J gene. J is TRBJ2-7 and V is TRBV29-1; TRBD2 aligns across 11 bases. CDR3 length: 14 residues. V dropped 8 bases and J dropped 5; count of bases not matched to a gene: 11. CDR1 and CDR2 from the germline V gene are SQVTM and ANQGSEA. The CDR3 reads CSMTIAGGPNEQYF. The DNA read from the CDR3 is TGCAGCATGACCATAGCGGGAGGGCCCAACGAG.

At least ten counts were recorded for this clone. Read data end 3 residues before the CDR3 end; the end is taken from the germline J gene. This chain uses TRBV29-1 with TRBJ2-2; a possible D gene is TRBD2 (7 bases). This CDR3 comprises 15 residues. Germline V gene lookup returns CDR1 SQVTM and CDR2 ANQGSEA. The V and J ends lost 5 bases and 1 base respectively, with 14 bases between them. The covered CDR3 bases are TGCAGCGTTAAAAGGGGAGGGGGGAACACCGGGGAG. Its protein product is CSVKRGGGNTGE. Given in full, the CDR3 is CSVKRGGGNTGELFF.

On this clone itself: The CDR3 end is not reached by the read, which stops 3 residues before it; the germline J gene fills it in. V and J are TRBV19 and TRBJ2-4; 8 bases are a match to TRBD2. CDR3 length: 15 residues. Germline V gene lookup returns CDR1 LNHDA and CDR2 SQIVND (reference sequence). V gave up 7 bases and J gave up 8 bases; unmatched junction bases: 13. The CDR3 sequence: CASTPQSGRKDIQYF. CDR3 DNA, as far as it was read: TGTGCCAGTACTCCCCAGAGCGGGAGAAAGGACATT.

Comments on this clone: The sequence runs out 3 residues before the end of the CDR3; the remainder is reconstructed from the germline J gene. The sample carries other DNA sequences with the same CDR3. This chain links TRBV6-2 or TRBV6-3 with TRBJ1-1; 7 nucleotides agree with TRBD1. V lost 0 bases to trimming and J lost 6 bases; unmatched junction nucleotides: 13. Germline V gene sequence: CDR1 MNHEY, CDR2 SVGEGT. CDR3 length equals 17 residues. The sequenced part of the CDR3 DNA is TGTGCCAGCAGTTACTCTTATAGACCACAGGGGACGCCTGAA. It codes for CASSYSYRPQGTPE. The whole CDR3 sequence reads CASSYSYRPQGTPEAFF.

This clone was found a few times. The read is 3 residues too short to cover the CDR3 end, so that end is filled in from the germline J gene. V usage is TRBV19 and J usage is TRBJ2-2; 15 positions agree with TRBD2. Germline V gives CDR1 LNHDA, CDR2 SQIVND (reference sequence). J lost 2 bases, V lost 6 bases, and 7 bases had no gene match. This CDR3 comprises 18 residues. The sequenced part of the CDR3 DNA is TGTGCCAGTAGGAGGACTAGCGGGAGGGCCCCTAACACCGGGGAG. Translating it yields CASRRTSGRAPNTGE. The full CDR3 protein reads CASRRTSGRAPNTGELFF.

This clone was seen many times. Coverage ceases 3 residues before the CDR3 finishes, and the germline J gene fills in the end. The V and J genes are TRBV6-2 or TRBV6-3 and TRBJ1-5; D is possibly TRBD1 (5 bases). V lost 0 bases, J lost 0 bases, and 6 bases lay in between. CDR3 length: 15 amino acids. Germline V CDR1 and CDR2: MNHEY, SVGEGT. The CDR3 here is CASSYSRVSNQPQHF. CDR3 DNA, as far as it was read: TGTGCCAGCAGTTACTCCAGGGTTAGCAATCAGCCC.

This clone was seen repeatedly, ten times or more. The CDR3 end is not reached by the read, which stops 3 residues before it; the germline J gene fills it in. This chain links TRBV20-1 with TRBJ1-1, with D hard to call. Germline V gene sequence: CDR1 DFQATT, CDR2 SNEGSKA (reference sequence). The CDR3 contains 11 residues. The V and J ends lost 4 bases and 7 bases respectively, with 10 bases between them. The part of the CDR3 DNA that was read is TGCAGTGCTAATCTAGACCGTGAA. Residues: CSANLDRE. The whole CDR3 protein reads CSANLDREAFF.

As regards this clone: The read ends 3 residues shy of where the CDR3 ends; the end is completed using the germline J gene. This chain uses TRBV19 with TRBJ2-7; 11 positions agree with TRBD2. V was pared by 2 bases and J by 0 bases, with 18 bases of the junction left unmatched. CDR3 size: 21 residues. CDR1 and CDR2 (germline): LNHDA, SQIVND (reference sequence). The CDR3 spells CASSIWRPSGRKGLGSYEQYF. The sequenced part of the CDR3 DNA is TGTGCCAGTAGTATATGGAGGCCTAGCGGGAGGAAAGGGCTAGGCTCCTACGAG.

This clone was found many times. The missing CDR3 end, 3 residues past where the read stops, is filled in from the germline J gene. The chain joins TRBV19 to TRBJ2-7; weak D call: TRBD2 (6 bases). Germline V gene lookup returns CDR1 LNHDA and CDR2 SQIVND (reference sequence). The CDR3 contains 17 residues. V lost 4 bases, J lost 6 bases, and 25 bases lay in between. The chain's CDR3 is CASSTLPSGTQGGEQYF. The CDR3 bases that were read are TGTGCCAGTAGTACCCTGCCGTCCGGGACTCAAGGTGGCGAG.

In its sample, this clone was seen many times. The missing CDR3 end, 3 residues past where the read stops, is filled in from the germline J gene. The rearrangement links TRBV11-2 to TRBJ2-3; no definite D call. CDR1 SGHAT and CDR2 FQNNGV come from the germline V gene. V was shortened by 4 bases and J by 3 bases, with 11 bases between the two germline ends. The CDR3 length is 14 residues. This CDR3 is CASSSNRVTDTQYF. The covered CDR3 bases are TGTGCCAGCAGCTCCAATCGGGTTACAGATACG.